This TCR beta chain derives from a study of blood T cell repertoires in COVID-19 (dated by TCRdb to about 2020). With respect to the entire study: Samples covering the acute and convalescent phases of COVID-19 were provided by collaborators in the United States, Italy and Spain. Deeply sampled blood TCRbeta repertoires from subjects exposed to, actively infected with, or recovered from COVID-19 were included in the dataset. Nearly every sample came with metadata listing a de-identified subject ID, COVID-19 status, age in years and sex. HLA class I and class II types, where available, came from metadata supplied by the sample provider rather than from assay-based typing. The repertoires were released in a freely available public database intended as a resource for research on the immune response to SARS-CoV-2. Samples were obtained from the ongoing ImmuneRACE study (first 160 participants) and from 1,254 subjects provided by 6 global collaborators. The prospective study material was composed of cDNA or gDNA derived from T cells, B-cell-depleted T cells, or PBMCs.

TCRbeta CDR3 regions were amplified from genomic DNA using the immunoSEQ Assay, a bias-controlled multiplex PCR. Concerning the study's data processing: Nucleated cell counts per sample were estimated from amplification of reference gene primers within the assay. To quantify the absolute abundance of each unique TCRbeta CDR3 rearrangement, sequence reads were collapsed and filtered. Productive Simpson clonality was computed per sample as the square root of Simpson's diversity index over productive rearrangements. In TCRdb, the immuneACCESS table is reduced to in-frame sequences with V and J assigned. These tables do not hold every clone; where another copy was compared, an unresolved V gene accounts for under half, and the others remain unexplained. V, J and clone size reflect that table, while D and trimming were determined from the DNA. This sample is represented by 200,000 to 300,000 clones; less than 90% of them were singletons. Together, the top ten hold around 4.2% of the sample.

As for this clone: Its antigen remains unidentified. No quality values exist for individual bases; no much larger clone is one base distant.

Each collaborating institution followed its own protocols to collect whole blood in K2EDTA tubes. For TCRbeta analysis, collaborator samples were shipped as frozen whole blood, as isolated PBMCs, or as DNA extracted from either sample type. The full study reports these points: Clinical and demographic metadata were provided uncurated, with the amount varying by source and participant.

In the germline V gene, CDR1 corresponds to SGHRS and CDR2 to YFSETQ. From its cysteine to its phenylalanine, the CDR3 spans 14 amino acids. Only the CDR3 part of the read is kept: 42 bases, read in frame from the first base. Ends trimmed: V by 4 bases, J by 5 bases; bases unmatched to a gene: 6. The sample was peripheral blood. Rearrangement joined TRBV5-1 to TRBJ2-5, and 9 junctional nucleotides match TRBD2. The sequence was collected from a man in his fifties or sixties with acute or convalescent COVID-19. The bases are TGCGCCAGCAGCCTTAGCGGGAGAGGGGAGACCCAGTACTTC. The encoded protein is CASSLSGRGETQYF. The CDR3, completed at both ends by the reference TRBV5-1 and TRBJ2-5 genes, gives the full variable domain KAGVTQTPRYLIKTRGQQVTLSCSPISGHRSVSWYQQTPGQGLQFLFEYFSETQRNKGNFPGRFSGRQFSNSRSEMNVSTLELGDSALYLCASSLSGRGETQYFGPGTRLLVL.